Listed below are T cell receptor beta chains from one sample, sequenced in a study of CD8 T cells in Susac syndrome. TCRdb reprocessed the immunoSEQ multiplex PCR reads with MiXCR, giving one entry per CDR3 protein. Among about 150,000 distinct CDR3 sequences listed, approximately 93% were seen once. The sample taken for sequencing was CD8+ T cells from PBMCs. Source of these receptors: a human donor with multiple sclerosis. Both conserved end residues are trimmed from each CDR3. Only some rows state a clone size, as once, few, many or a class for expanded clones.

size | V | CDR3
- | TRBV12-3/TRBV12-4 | ASSLAAQGHGYT
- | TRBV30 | AWSPPFGDEDYEQY
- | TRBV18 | ASSPSPRQGERENTEAF
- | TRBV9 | ASQSGYGYT
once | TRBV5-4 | ASSAPGTAFYGYT
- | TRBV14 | ASSPYRTDTQY
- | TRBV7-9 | ASRPDRGLTGQY
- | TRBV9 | ASSPIGGSYNEQF
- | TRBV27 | ASTRDSSYNSPLH
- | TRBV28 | ASSFSPLTGGEVTDTQY
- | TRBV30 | AWSVLGRGNYGYT
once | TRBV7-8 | ASIGRASYEQY
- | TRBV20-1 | SAPSLRGMNTEAF
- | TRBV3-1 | ASSQDPGTENTGELF
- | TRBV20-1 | SASRILAGNNNEQF
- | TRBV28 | ASSFGAAETQY
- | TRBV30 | AWTGTGFLRGYT
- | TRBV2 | ASSERGAISEQY
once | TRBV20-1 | SARDQRGTEAF
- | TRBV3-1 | ASSQGTEPPYGYT
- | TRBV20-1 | SAQPANPSYEQY
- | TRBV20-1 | SASSGGAGEQF
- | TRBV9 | ASSVVGTPTYEQY
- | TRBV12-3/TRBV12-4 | ASSPIGLESGGELF
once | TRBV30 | AWSSGTSGGYT
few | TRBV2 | ASSDTGELF
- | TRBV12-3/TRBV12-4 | ASSLAAGAGSNQPQH
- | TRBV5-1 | ASSLPSPGDEQF